This T cell receptor (beta chain) was captured in a study of graft-versus-host responses after intestinal transplantation. V was cut by 2 bases and J by 7 bases, with 17 bases left in between. The germline CDR1 and CDR2 sequences are MNHEY and SVGAGI. The CDR3 runs to 15 residues. Whole-study findings and limits: There were GvH clones found in recipient marrow, and some of them appeared first in ileum or blood.

This clone was seen only once. What it binds is not known. Lymphocytes (intraepithelial and lamina propria) were released by processing the graft tissue. Repertoires were generated with immunoSEQ multiplex PCR, while TCRdb's copy carries only in-frame clones and drops some. In the table there are around 16,000 clones, roughly four fifths of which are singletons. The sequence was obtained from a human patient who received an intestinal transplant, so some T cells may come from the graft donor. The chain recombines TRBV6-5 with TRBJ1-2, with D possibly TRBD1 on 5 matching bases. The sequences come from ileum tissue, collected around 580 days after intestinal transplantation. Here the CDR3 reads CASSYGSGEVGGYTF. CDR3 coding DNA: TGTGCCAGCAGTTACGGTTCGGGGGAGGTTGGTGGCTACACCTTC.